The present T cell receptor (beta chain) was sequenced within a study of cytomegalovirus exposure and HLA in healthy donors. The CDR3 runs to 14 residues. Germline CDR1 MRHNA, CDR2 SNTAGT. Germline trimming cut 6 bases from V and 2 bases from J; bases unmatched to any gene: 5. Study-level results: High specificity and sensitivity for cytomegalovirus status were reported for the classifier. Later analysis reportedly placed an Asian-associated ancestry cluster below the approximately 730-donor mean in N-insertions.

As for this clone: The antigen is undetermined.

Amplification used 60 Vbeta primers and 13 Jbeta primers. TCRdb keeps only in-frame clones here, not all; method: immunoSEQ multiplex PCR. The sample records approximately 170,000 clones, approximately 71% being singletons. V and J are TRBV6-4 and TRBJ2-3; 7 bases agree with TRBD2. The origin of this receptor is a woman younger than 35 in good health and CMV-seropositive. Sequenced material: PBMCs. CDR3 coding DNA: TGTGCCAGCAGGCTAGCGGAGAACACAGATACGCAGTATTTT. Protein: CASRLAENTDTQYF.